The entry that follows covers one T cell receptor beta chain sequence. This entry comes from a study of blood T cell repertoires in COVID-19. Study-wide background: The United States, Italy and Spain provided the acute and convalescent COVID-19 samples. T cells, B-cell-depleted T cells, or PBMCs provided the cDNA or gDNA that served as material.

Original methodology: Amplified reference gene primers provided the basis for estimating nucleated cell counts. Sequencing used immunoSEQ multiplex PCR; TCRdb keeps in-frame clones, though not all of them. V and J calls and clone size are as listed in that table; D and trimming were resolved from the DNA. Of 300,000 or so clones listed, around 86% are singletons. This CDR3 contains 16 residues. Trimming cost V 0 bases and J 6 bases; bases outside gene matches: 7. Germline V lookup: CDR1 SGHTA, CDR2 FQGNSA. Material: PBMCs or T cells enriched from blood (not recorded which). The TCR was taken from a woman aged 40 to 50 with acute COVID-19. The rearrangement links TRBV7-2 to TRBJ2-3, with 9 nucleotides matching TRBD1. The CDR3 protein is CASSLAATGGSDTQYF. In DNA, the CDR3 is TGTGCCAGCAGCTTAGCGGCGACAGGGGGTTCGGATACGCAGTATTTT.